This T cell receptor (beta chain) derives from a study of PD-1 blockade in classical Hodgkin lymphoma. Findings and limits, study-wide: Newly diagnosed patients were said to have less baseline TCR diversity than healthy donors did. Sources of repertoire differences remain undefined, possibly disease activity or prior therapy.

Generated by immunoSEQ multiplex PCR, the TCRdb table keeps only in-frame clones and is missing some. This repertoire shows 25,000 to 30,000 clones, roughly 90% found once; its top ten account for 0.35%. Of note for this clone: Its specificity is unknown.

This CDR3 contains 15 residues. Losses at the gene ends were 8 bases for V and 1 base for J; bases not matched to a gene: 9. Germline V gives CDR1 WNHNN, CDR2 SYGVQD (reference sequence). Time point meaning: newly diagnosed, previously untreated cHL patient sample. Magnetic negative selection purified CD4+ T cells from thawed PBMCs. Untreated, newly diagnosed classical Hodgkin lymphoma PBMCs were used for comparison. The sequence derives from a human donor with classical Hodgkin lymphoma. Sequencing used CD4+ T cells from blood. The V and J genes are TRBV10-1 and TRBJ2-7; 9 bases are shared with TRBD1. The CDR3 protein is CASSNPGQGSYEQYF. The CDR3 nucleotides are TGCGCCAGCTCAAATCCGGGACAGGGTTCCTACGAGCAGTACTTC.